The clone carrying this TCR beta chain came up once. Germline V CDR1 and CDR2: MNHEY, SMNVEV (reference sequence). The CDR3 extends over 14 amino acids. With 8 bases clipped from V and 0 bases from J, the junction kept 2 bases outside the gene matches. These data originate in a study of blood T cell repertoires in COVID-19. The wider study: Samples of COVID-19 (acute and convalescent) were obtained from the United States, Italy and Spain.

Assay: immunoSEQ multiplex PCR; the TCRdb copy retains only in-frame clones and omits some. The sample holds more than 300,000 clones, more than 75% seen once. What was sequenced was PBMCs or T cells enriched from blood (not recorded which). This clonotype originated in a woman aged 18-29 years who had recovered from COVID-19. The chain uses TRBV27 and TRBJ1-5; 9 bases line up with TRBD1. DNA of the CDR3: TGTGCCAGCGGGACAGGGAGTAGCAATCAGCCCCAGCATTTT. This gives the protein CASGTGSSNQPQHF.